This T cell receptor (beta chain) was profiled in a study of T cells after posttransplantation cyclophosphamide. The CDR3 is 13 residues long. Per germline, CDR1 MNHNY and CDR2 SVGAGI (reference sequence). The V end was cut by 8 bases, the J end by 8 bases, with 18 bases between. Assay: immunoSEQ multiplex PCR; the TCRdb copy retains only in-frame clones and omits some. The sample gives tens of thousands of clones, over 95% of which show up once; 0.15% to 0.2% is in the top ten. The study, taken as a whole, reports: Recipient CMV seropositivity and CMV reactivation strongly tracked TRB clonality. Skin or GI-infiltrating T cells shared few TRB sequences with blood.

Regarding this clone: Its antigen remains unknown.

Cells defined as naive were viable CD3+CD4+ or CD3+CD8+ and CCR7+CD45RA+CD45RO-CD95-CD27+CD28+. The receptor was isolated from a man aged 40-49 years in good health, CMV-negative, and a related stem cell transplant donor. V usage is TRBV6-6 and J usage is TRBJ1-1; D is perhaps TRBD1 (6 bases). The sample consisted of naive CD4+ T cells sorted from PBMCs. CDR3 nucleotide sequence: TGTGCCAGCCCAGGCCCCGGACAGACCGAAGCTTTCTTT. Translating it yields CASPGPGQTEAFF.